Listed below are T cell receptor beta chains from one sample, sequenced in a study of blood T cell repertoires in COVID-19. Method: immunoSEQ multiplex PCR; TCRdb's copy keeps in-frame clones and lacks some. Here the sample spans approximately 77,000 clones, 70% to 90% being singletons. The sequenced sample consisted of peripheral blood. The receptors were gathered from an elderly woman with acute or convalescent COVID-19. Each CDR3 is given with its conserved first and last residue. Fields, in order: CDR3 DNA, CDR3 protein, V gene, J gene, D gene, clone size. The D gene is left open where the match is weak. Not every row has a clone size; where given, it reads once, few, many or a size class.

TGTGCCAGCAGTGCAGACGGACAGGGGTGGGGAGAGACCCAGTACTTC	CASSADGQGWGETQYF	TRBV2	TRBJ2-5	TRBD1	.
TGTGCCAGCAGTGATTCAACAGGGGCAGGGAATTCACCCCTCCACTTT	CASSDSTGAGNSPLHF	TRBV6-1	TRBJ1-6	TRBD1	few
TGCGCCAGCAGTGAGGGTCAGGTTACTGAAGCTTTCTTT	CASSEGQVTEAFF	TRBV10-2	TRBJ1-1	.	.
TGTGCCAGCAGCCCGTTGTCCTTAAGCACAGATACGCAGTATTTT	CASSPLSLSTDTQYF	TRBV14	TRBJ2-3	.	.
TGTGCCGTTGGGACAGGGGGTAATTCACCCCTCCACTTT	CAVGTGGNSPLHF	TRBV19	TRBJ1-6	TRBD1	once
TGTGCCAGCAGTCCGCTGGGACAGGGGGCCACTGAAGCTTTCTTT	CASSPLGQGATEAFF	TRBV25-1	TRBJ1-1	TRBD1	.
TGTGCCAGCGGTCGGGGAACCTCACCGGGGGAGCTGTTTTTT	CASGRGTSPGELFF	TRBV7-6	TRBJ2-2	.	.
TGCAGTGCCCGGGACAGGGAGGAGGCTTTCTTT	CSARDREEAFF	TRBV20-1	TRBJ1-1	TRBD1	.
TGTGCCAGCAGTACCGGGACAGCATATAACTATGGCTACACCTTC	CASSTGTAYNYGYTF	TRBV2	TRBJ1-2	TRBD1	.
TGTGCCAGCAGTGAAGGGCAGGGGGGCGCCCAGTACTTC	CASSEGQGGAQYF	TRBV6-1	TRBJ2-5	.	.
TGTGCCAGCAGCTTAATAGGCGGCGCTAGCACAGATACGCAGTATTTT	CASSLIGGASTDTQYF	TRBV7-2	TRBJ2-3	.	.
TGTGCCAGCAGCTTAGGCGGGACGGCTGCGGGAAACATTCAGTACTTC	CASSLGGTAAGNIQYF	TRBV7-6	TRBJ2-4	.	once
TGTGCCAGCAGTTCTGGGGACACCCGATATGGCTACACCTTC	CASSSGDTRYGYTF	TRBV6-5	TRBJ1-2	.	.
TGTGCCAGCAGCTTAGCGGAGGGCTCCTACAATGAGCAGTTCTTC	CASSLAEGSYNEQFF	TRBV7-8	TRBJ2-1	.	.
TGTGCCTGCAACGGGGGGCACACAGATACGCAGTATTTT	CACNGGHTDTQYF	TRBV30	TRBJ2-3	.	.
TGTGCCTGGAGTGTAGAGCGCGAGCAGTACTTC	CAWSVEREQYF	TRBV30	TRBJ2-7	.	.
TGTGCCAGCTCTCGGGGACAGGGGAACAATCAGCCCCAGCATTTT	CASSRGQGNNQPQHF	TRBV18	TRBJ1-5	TRBD1	few
TGTGCCAGCAGCTTAAACCCGACTAGCGGGGGAAATGAGCAGTTCTTC	CASSLNPTSGGNEQFF	TRBV7-2	TRBJ2-1	TRBD2	.
TGCGCCAGCAGCTTGGAAAGGACAGGGTCCGAGCAGTACTTC	CASSLERTGSEQYF	TRBV5-1	TRBJ2-7	TRBD1	.
TGTGCCAGTAGTACAGGGAACACTGAAGCTTTCTTT	CASSTGNTEAFF	TRBV19	TRBJ1-1	.	.
TGTGCCAGCAGCCCACTGACTAGCGGAAACACCGGGGAGCTGTTTTTT	CASSPLTSGNTGELFF	TRBV2	TRBJ2-2	TRBD2	.
TGTGCCAGCAGTCGACAGGGACTAGAAGTCCGCGAGCAGTACTTC	CASSRQGLEVREQYF	TRBV6-5	TRBJ2-7	.	.
TGCGCCAGCAGCTTCCTAGCGGGAGGGCGACCTTACGAGCAGTACTTC	CASSFLAGGRPYEQYF	TRBV5-1	TRBJ2-7	TRBD2	.
TGTGCCAGCAGCCAACACCCCCGGACTAGCGGCTCCTACAATGAGCAGTTCTTC	CASSQHPRTSGSYNEQFF	TRBV4-2	TRBJ2-1	TRBD2	.
TGCGCCAGCAGCTCGGAAGCGGTCGGAACTGAAGCTTTCTTT	CASSSEAVGTEAFF	TRBV5-1	TRBJ1-1	.	.
TGTGCCAGCAGTTACTTGAGGGCATCCTACAATGAGCAGTTCTTC	CASSYLRASYNEQFF	TRBV6-5	TRBJ2-1	.	.
TGTGCCAGCACCCGGGACAGATACTATGGCTACACCTTC	CASTRDRYYGYTF	TRBV6-1	TRBJ1-2	TRBD1	.
TGTGCCAGCACCCAGGGACTAGCGGGAGTTTCCGAGCAGTTCTTC	CASTQGLAGVSEQFF	TRBV5-5	TRBJ2-1	TRBD2	.
TGTGCCACCAGTGCCCCCGACAGGGGGCACACGAACACTGAAGCTTTCTTT	CATSAPDRGHTNTEAFF	TRBV24-1	TRBJ1-1	TRBD1	few
TGTGCCTGGAGCAGGGGGGACGTTAGGGCCGGAAACACCATATATTTT	CAWSRGDVRAGNTIYF	TRBV30	TRBJ1-3	TRBD1	.
TGTGCCAGCTCACCCCGACAGGCAACTAATGAAAAACTGTTTTTT	CASSPRQATNEKLFF	TRBV18	TRBJ1-4	.	few
TGTGCCAGCAGCCTTCAGACTGGTCGGAATGAGCAGTTCTTC	CASSLQTGRNEQFF	TRBV7-2	TRBJ2-1	.	.
TGCGCCAGCAGCAACGGGGGGACCACCCAAGAGACCCAGTACTTC	CASSNGGTTQETQYF	TRBV5-1	TRBJ2-5	TRBD2	.
TGTGCCAGCAGCGGGACAGAAATTGAAGCTTTCTTT	CASSGTEIEAFF	TRBV6-4	TRBJ1-1	TRBD1	.
TGTGCCACGCGAACAGGGCTGAACACCGGGGAGCTGTTTTTT	CATRTGLNTGELFF	TRBV15	TRBJ2-2	.	.
TGTGCCAGCAGCTTAGGGCCCTACAGGGGAAGCACAGATACGCAGTATTTT	CASSLGPYRGSTDTQYF	TRBV11-3	TRBJ2-3	TRBD1	once
TGTGCCAGCTCACCGGACAGGGGTAAACAGCCCCAGCATTTT	CASSPDRGKQPQHF	TRBV18	TRBJ1-5	TRBD1	.
TGCAGCGGGACTAGCGGGAGGGCCTCGAACACCGGGGAGCTGTTTTTT	CSGTSGRASNTGELFF	TRBV29-1	TRBJ2-2	TRBD2	.
TGCGCCAGCAGCTTGGCCGAGCGGGGGCAAGAGACCCAGTACTTC	CASSLAERGQETQYF	TRBV5-1	TRBJ2-5	TRBD2	.
TGTGCCAGCAGCCAAGGACTATTCTATGAGCAGTTCTTC	CASSQGLFYEQFF	TRBV3-1/TRBV3-2	TRBJ2-1	.	.